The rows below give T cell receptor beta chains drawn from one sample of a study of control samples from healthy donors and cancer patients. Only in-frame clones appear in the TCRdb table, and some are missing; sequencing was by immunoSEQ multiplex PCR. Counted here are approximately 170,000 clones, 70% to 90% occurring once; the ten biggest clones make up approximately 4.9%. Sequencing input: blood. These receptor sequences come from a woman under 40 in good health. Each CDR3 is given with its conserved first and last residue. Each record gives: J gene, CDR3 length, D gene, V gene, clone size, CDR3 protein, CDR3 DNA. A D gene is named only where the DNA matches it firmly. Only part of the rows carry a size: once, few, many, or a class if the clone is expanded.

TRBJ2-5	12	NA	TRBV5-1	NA	CASSLGTETQYF	TGCGCCAGCAGCTTGGGGACAGAGACCCAGTACTTC
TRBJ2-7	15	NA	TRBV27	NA	CASSLYAGSSYEQYF	TGTGCCAGCAGTTTATATGCGGGGAGCTCCTACGAGCAGTACTTC
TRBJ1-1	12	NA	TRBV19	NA	CASSIGQVEAFF	TGTGCCAGTAGTATAGGGCAGGTCGAAGCTTTCTTT
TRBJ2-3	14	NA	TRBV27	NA	CASSLSRGPDTQYF	TGTGCCAGCAGTTTATCGCGGGGCCCAGATACGCAGTATTTT
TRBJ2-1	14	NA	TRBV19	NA	CASSMRPYYNEQFF	TGTGCCAGTAGTATGCGACCCTATTACAATGAGCAGTTCTTC
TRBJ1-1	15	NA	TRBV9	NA	CASSAGGFMDTEAFF	TGTGCCAGCAGCGCGGGGGGCTTTATGGACACTGAAGCTTTCTTT
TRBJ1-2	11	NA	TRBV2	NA	CASGMGGGYTF	TGTGCCAGCGGGATGGGAGGGGGCTACACCTTC
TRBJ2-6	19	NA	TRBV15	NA	CATSRFGYPAGAGANVLTF	TGTGCCACCAGCAGATTCGGCTACCCCGCAGGGGCTGGGGCCAACGTCCTGACTTTC
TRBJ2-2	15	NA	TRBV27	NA	CASSWGRLNTGELFF	TGTGCCAGCAGTTGGGGACGGTTAAACACCGGGGAGCTGTTTTTT
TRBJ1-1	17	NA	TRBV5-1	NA	CASRRTSALTMNTEAFF	TGCGCCAGCAGGAGGACATCCGCCCTTACAATGAACACTGAAGCTTTCTTT
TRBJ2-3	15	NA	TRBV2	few	CASSLTGQGTDTQYF	TGTGCCAGCAGTCTAACGGGGCAGGGAACAGATACGCAGTATTTT
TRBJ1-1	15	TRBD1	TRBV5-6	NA	CASSLIRAGGTEAFF	TGTGCCAGCAGCTTGATTCGAGCAGGGGGGACTGAAGCTTTCTTT
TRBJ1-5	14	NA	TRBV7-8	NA	CASSPPGAPQPQHF	TGTGCCAGCAGCCCCCCGGGGGCCCCGCAGCCCCAGCATTTT
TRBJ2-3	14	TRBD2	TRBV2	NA	CASSSPAGVDTQYF	TGTGCCAGCAGTTCGCCGGCGGGGGTAGATACGCAGTATTTT
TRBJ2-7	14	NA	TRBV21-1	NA	CASSNDRGQYEQYF	TGTGCCAGCAGCAACGATAGGGGTCAATACGAGCAGTACTTC
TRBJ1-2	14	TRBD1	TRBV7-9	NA	CASIAGQGAYGYTF	TGTGCCAGCATCGCTGGGCAGGGGGCCTATGGCTACACCTTC
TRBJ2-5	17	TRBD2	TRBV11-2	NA	CASSLGRLAGAEETQYF	TGTGCCAGCAGCTTAGGTCGGCTAGCGGGGGCTGAGGAGACCCAGTACTTC
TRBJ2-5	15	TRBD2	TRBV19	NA	CASSLRGLAGETQYF	TGTGCCAGTAGCCTCAGGGGACTAGCGGGAGAGACCCAGTACTTC
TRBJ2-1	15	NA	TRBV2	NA	CASSSSHRAGNEQFF	TGTGCCAGCAGCTCATCTCACCGTGCTGGCAATGAGCAGTTCTTC
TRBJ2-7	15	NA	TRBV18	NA	CASSPTRPPPYEQYF	TGTGCCAGCTCACCCACCCGGCCACCACCCTACGAGCAGTACTTC
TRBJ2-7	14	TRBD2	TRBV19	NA	CASSRPGLAPEQYF	TGTGCCAGTAGCCGTCCGGGACTAGCGCCCGAGCAGTACTTC
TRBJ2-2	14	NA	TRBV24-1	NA	CATSDLRNTGELFF	TGTGCCACCAGTGATTTGCGAAATACCGGGGAGCTGTTTTTT
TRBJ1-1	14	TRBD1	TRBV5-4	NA	CASSLRTGDTEAFF	TGTGCCAGCAGCTTGAGGACAGGGGACACTGAAGCTTTCTTT
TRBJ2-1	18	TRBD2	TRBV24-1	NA	CATSGPGLAGGNYNEQFF	TGTGCCACCAGTGGCCCGGGACTAGCGGGAGGAAACTACAATGAGCAGTTCTTC
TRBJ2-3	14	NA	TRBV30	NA	CAWTGLGSTDTQYF	TGTGCCTGGACCGGGCTAGGAAGCACAGATACGCAGTATTTT
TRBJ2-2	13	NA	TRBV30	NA	CAWSRQGGGELFF	TGTGCCTGGAGTCGACAGGGAGGTGGGGAGCTGTTTTTT
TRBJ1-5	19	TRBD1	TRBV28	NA	CASSFPKGATGIGNQPQHF	TGTGCCAGCAGTTTCCCGAAGGGGGCGACAGGGATTGGCAATCAGCCCCAGCATTTT
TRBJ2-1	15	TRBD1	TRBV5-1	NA	CASSLEPDRGAEQFF	TGCGCCAGCAGCTTGGAGCCGGACAGGGGGGCTGAGCAGTTCTTC
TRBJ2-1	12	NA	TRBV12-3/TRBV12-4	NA	CASSLRGSQQFF	TGTGCCAGCAGTTTAAGAGGGAGTCAGCAGTTCTTC
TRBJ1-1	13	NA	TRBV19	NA	CASSADRSTEAFF	TGTGCCAGTAGTGCCGACAGAAGCACTGAAGCTTTCTTT
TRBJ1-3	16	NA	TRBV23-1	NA	CASSEGFRASGNTIYF	TGCGCCAGCAGTGAGGGTTTCCGGGCCTCTGGAAACACCATATATTTT
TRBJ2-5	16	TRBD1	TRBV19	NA	CASSMSGRGNQETQYF	TGTGCCAGTAGTATGTCGGGCAGGGGGAACCAAGAGACCCAGTACTTC
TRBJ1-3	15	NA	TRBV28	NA	CASSSQRSAGNTIYF	TGTGCCAGCAGTTCCCAAAGGAGCGCTGGAAACACCATATATTTT
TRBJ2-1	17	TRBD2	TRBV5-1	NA	CASSLRGAAGGFNEQFF	TGCGCCAGCAGCTTGCGGGGAGCGGCGGGGGGCTTTAATGAGCAGTTCTTC
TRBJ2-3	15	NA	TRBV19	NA	CASSIPQGDTDTQYF	TGTGCCAGTAGTATCCCGCAGGGAGACACAGATACGCAGTATTTT
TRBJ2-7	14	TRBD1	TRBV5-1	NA	CASKTDRGGYEQYF	TGCGCCAGCAAGACCGACAGGGGGGGTTACGAGCAGTACTTC
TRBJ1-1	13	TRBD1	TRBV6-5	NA	CASRGTGVTEAFF	TGTGCCAGCAGGGGGACAGGGGTGACTGAAGCTTTCTTT
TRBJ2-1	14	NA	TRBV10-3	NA	CAISEQSSYNEQFF	TGTGCCATCAGTGAGCAGAGCTCCTACAATGAGCAGTTCTTC
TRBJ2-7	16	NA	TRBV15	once	CATSRGIGSTSYEQYF	TGTGCCACCAGCAGGGGTATAGGGTCGACTTCCTACGAGCAGTACTTC
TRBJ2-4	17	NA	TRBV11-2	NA	CASSLDGRVVSQNIQYF	TGTGCCAGCAGCTTAGATGGCAGGGTGGTCTCACAAAACATTCAGTACTTC
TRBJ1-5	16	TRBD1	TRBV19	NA	CASSRETGVRNQPQHF	TGTGCCAGTAGTAGAGAGACAGGGGTACGCAATCAGCCCCAGCATTTT
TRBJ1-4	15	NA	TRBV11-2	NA	CASSITGVPNEKLFF	TGTGCCAGCAGCATAACAGGAGTGCCTAATGAAAAACTGTTTTTT
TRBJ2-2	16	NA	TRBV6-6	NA	CASSYYGTANTGELFF	TGTGCCAGCAGTTACTACGGGACGGCGAACACCGGGGAGCTGTTTTTT
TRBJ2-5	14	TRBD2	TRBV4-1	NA	CASSQGTSGWTQYF	TGCGCCAGCAGCCAGGGGACTAGCGGTTGGACCCAGTACTTC